The 6 T cell receptor beta chains below come from one sample, sequenced in a study of shared clonotypes between healthy human individuals. Produced via immunoSEQ multiplex PCR; TCRdb's table is partial and in-frame only. Of hundreds of thousands of clones detected, about 76% appear once; the ten largest clones hold 13%. The specimen sequenced was PBMCs. The receptor set was obtained from a middle-aged woman in good health. Some clones in this sample may be carry-over from other donors' samples.

This sequence joins TRBV10-3 and TRBJ2-3; the match to TRBD2 covers 7 bases. V lost 11 bases to trimming and J lost 3 bases; unmatched junction nucleotides: 11. Germline V gene lookup returns CDR1 ENHRY and CDR2 SYGVKD. The CDR3 covers 14 residues. The DNA of the CDR3 is TGTGCCTCCGCCGGGGTCGGGAGGACAGATACGCAGTATTTT. It specifies CASAGVGRTDTQYF.

As to this clone: This clone may be a read error of a much larger clone one base away. This CDR3 is CASSQHFTPGQGRTNEELFF. The CDR3, as DNA: TGCGCCAGCAGCCAACACTTCACGCCGGGACAGGGGAGGACTAATGAAGAACTGTTTTTT. V and J are TRBV4-3 and TRBJ1-4; 10 bases align to TRBD1. The CDR3 is 20 residues long. CDR1 is LGHNA and CDR2 is YSLEER in the germline V gene.

V usage is TRBV13 and J usage is TRBJ2-1; 7 bases align to TRBD1. This CDR3 is built from 15 residues. Germline V gene sequence: CDR1 PRHDT, CDR2 FYEKMQ (reference sequence). V was pared by 6 bases and J by 8 bases, with 13 bases of the junction left unmatched. CDR3 protein: CASSSHWGQIHEQFF. The DNA of the CDR3 is TGTGCCAGCAGTTCCCACTGGGGACAGATCCATGAGCAGTTCTTC.

The chain links TRBV9 to TRBJ2-1; D unresolved. V shed 0 bases and J shed 7 bases, with 8 bases lying between them. The germline gives CDR1 SGDLS, CDR2 YYNGEE. The CDR3 has 13 amino acids. The DNA for the CDR3 is TGTGCCAGCAGCGTAGGACGGTCGAATGAGCAGTTCTTC. This gives the protein CASSVGRSNEQFF.

The chain couples TRBV5-5 to TRBJ1-3, with D unresolved. The CDR3 runs to 15 residues. Looked up from germline, CDR1 is SGHKS and CDR2 is YYEKEE (reference sequence). With 2 bases removed from V and 0 bases from J, the gap between germline ends came to 9 bases. CDR3 coding DNA: TGTGCCAGCAGCTTTTTTTCGTCCTCTGGAAACACCATATATTTT. This translates into CASSFFSSSGNTIYF.

A few counts support this clone. V gene TRBV7-2 combines with J gene TRBJ2-5, with 10 nucleotides matching TRBD2. This CDR3 contains 17 residues. With V trimmed by 2 bases and J by 5 bases, 11 bases remained unmatched. Germline V gene lookup returns CDR1 SGHTA and CDR2 FQGNSA. This CDR3 is CASSLPGLAGVSETQYF. DNA of the CDR3: TGTGCCAGCAGCTTACCGGGTCTAGCGGGAGTGAGTGAGACCCAGTACTTC.